One sample yielded the 21 T cell receptor beta chains listed below, sequenced in a study of cytomegalovirus exposure and HLA in healthy donors. The study ran its PCR with 60 Vbeta and 13 Jbeta primers. Profiled with immunoSEQ multiplex PCR; TCRdb holds only in-frame clones, not every one. The repertoire includes some 200,000 clones, 75% to 90% of them detected once, and 1.5% to 2% sits in the top ten. Sequencing was performed on PBMCs. All receptors come from a middle-aged man in good health and CMV-seronegative.

The rearrangement joins TRBV28 to TRBJ2-7; 9 bases are shared with TRBD1. After removal of 7 bases from V and 4 bases from J, the junction contained 14 bases not matched to a gene. CDR1 and CDR2 from the germline V gene are MDHEN and SYDVKM. The CDR3 is 16 amino acids. The CDR3: CASKSPPGQGTYEQYF. DNA for the CDR3: TGTGCCAGCAAATCCCCTCCGGGACAGGGAACGTACGAGCAGTACTTC.

The chain uses TRBV6-1 and TRBJ1-5; maybe TRBD1 (6 bases). Between the trimmed V and J ends, which lost 2 bases and 0 bases, there was a span of 11 bases. There are 16 residues in the CDR3. CDR1 MNHNS and CDR2 SASEGT come from the germline V gene. The CDR3 region is CASSERGTVSNQPQHF. CDR3 sequence (DNA): TGTGCCAGCAGTGAAAGGGGGACGGTTAGCAATCAGCCCCAGCATTTT.

The V call is TRBV28, the J call TRBJ2-5; tentative D call: TRBD2 (6 bases). CDR1 and CDR2 from the germline V gene are MDHEN and SYDVKM. V was cut by 5 bases and J by 4 bases, with 17 bases left in between. The CDR3 consists of 15 residues. The CDR3 loop reads CASSGAKAEGETQYF. The CDR3 nucleotides are TGTGCCAGCAGTGGTGCGAAAGCGGAGGGAGAGACCCAGTACTTC.

This clone was seen a few times. The chain joins TRBV28 to TRBJ1-5; D gene ambiguous. The CDR3 runs to 15 residues. Germline values: CDR1 MDHEN, CDR2 SYDVKM. V lost 2 bases, J lost 2 bases, and 10 bases lay in between. The CDR3: CASSLRGDGNQPQHF. The CDR3, as DNA: TGTGCCAGCAGTTTACGGGGTGATGGCAATCAGCCCCAGCATTTT. The full variable domain, its missing parts supplied by reference TRBV28 and TRBJ1-5, is DVKVTQSSRYLVKRTGEKVFLECVQDMDHENMFWYRQDPGLGLRLIYFSYDVKMKEKGDIPEGYSVSREKKERFSLILESASTNQTSMYLCASSLRGDGNQPQHFGDGTRLSIL.

This clone came up once. V gene TRBV7-2 combines with J gene TRBJ2-2; 9 bases agree with TRBD2. Losses at the gene ends were 3 bases for V and 6 bases for J; bases not matched to a gene: 5. Looked up from germline, CDR1 is SGHTA and CDR2 is FQGNSA. The CDR3 extends over 15 amino acids. CDR3 sequence: CASSLVQREAGELFF. In DNA form, the CDR3 reads TGTGCCAGCAGCTTGGTCCAGCGGGAGGCCGGGGAGCTGTTTTTT.

This rearrangement joins TRBV7-9 to TRBJ2-6; D is possibly TRBD1 (5 bases). This CDR3 contains 17 residues. Trimming stripped 5 bases from V and 0 bases from J, with 14 bases between. The germline V gene encodes CDR1 SEHNR and CDR2 FQNEAQ (reference sequence). CDR3 DNA: TGTGCCAGCAGCAATTTACAGGTTAGCTCTGGGGCCAACGTCCTGACTTTC. This sequence encodes CASSNLQVSSGANVLTF.

The chain couples TRBV7-2 to TRBJ2-3; 12 bases are shared with TRBD2. Germline V gene data show CDR1 as SGHTA and CDR2 as FQGNSA. The trim removed 6 bases at V and 7 bases at J, leaving 11 bases unmatched. The length of the CDR3 is 16 residues. The CDR3 bases are TGTGCCAGCAGGCTGAAGCTAGCGGGAGGGCCGCATACGCAGTATTTT. Translating it yields CASRLKLAGGPHTQYF.

The chain couples TRBV5-8 to TRBJ2-3; 10 nucleotides line up with TRBD2. With 5 bases clipped from V and 2 bases from J, the junction kept 8 bases outside the gene matches. Germline lookup yields CDR1 SGHTS and CDR2 YDEGEE. The CDR3 totals 16 residues. The CDR3 region has the DNA TGTGCCAGCAGTCCTCCCCTAGCGGGGGCCACAGATACGCAGTATTTT. Protein product: CASSPPLAGATDTQYF. Full variable domain (missing parts from reference TRBV5-8 and TRBJ2-3): EAGVTQSPTHLIKTRGQQATLRCSPISGHTSVYWYQQALGLGLQFLLWYDEGEERNRGNFPPRFSGRQFPNYSSELNVNALELEDSALYLCASSPPLAGATDTQYFGPGTRLTVL.

The sample holds one count of this clone. This rearrangement joins TRBV11-3 to TRBJ2-3; the match to TRBD1 covers 7 bases. The V gene's germline CDR1 is SGHNT and CDR2 YENEEA. The CDR3 extends over 15 amino acids. With V trimmed by 5 bases and J by 6 bases, 11 bases remained unmatched. CDR3 bases: TGTGCCAGCAGCCTTCAGGCAGGGGGATCGGATACGCAGTATTTT. It encodes CASSLQAGGSDTQYF. The whole variable domain, remainder taken from reference TRBV11-3 and TRBJ2-3, is EAGVVQSPRYKIIEKKQPVAFWCNPISGHNTLYWYLQNLGQGPELLIRYENEEAVDDSQLPKDRFSAERLKGVDSTLKIQPAELGDSAVYLCASSLQAGGSDTQYFGPGTRLTVL.

This clone came up once. The V gene is TRBV11-2, the J gene TRBJ1-2; possible D gene TRBD1, 5 bases. Between the trimmed V and J ends, which lost 6 bases and 7 bases, there was a span of 18 bases. There are 14 residues in the CDR3. Germline V gives CDR1 SGHAT, CDR2 FQNNGV. The CDR3 loop is CASRSVQGRSGYTF. The DNA for the CDR3 is TGTGCCAGCAGATCCGTGCAGGGCAGAAGTGGCTACACCTTC.

The rearrangement links TRBV29-1 to TRBJ2-3; 8 nucleotides agree with TRBD1. There are 13 residues in the CDR3. V was clipped by 7 bases and J by 5 bases; unmatched bases: 8. CDR1 is SQVTM, CDR2 ANQGSEA, per germline. The CDR3 region is CSDPDRVLDTQYF. The CDR3 coding sequence is TGCAGCGACCCGGACAGGGTGTTAGATACGCAGTATTTT.

This chain joins TRBV7-2 and TRBJ2-5; D is unclear. The J call may be mistaken, given a closer DNA end match to TRBJ2-7. The CDR3 sequence is 13 residues long. Germline V gene data show CDR1 as SGHTA and CDR2 as FQGNSA. The CDR3 loop reads CASSLVASYEQYF. CDR3 DNA sequence: TGTGCCAGCAGCTTAGTTGCTAGCTACGAGCAGTACTTC.

The gene calls are TRBV10-3 and TRBJ2-7, with TRBD2 matching 14 bases. This CDR3 spans 18 amino acids. Trimming took 5 bases from V and 1 from J; bases not matched to a gene: 10. The germline CDR1 and CDR2 sequences are ENHRY and SYGVKD. CDR3 sequence (DNA): TGTGCCATCAGTTCCTCACCCGGGACTAGCGGGAGATCCTACGAGCAGTACTTC. Translated, it gives CAISSSPGTSGRSYEQYF.

The chain is built from TRBV14 and TRBJ1-2; TRBD1 is a possible D gene (6 bases). The CDR3 length is 15 residues. The V gene's germline CDR1 is SGHDN and CDR2 FVKESK. Trimming stripped 0 bases from V and 8 bases from J, with 16 bases between. The CDR3 protein is CASSQEQGRVYGYTF. The CDR3 nucleotides are TGTGCCAGCAGCCAAGAACAGGGCAGGGTATACGGCTACACCTTC.

CDR3 sequence: CASSSPRGGRGTEAFF. Here the CDR3 DNA reads TGTGCCAGCAGTTCCCCCCGGGGGGGCAGGGGAACTGAAGCTTTCTTT. This chain connects TRBV27 to TRBJ1-1, with D perhaps matching TRBD1 (6 bases). V lost 4 bases to trimming and J lost 5 bases, with 20 bases between them. The CDR3 extends over 16 amino acids. Germline loops: CDR1 MNHEY, CDR2 SMNVEV (reference sequence).

The V call is TRBV28, the J call TRBJ1-5; 9 bases agree with TRBD1. The V segment lost 1 base and the J segment 10 bases; nucleotides outside the gene matches: 8. CDR3 length equals 15 residues. CDR1 and CDR2 from the germline V gene are MDHEN and SYDVKM. In DNA form, the CDR3 reads TGTGCCAGCAGTTTATACGAGGGACAGGGCGGACCCCAGCATTTT. It specifies CASSLYEGQGGPQHF.

V usage is TRBV5-1 and J usage is TRBJ1-1, with a tentative D call TRBD1 (5 bases). The CDR3 runs 14 residues. V gave up 4 bases and J gave up 6 bases, with 16 bases separating them. The germline CDR1 and CDR2 sequences are SGHRS and YFSETQ. This chain's CDR3 is CASSQGWGQAEAFF. In DNA form, the CDR3 reads TGCGCCAGCAGCCAAGGATGGGGCCAGGCTGAAGCTTTCTTT.

This clone has a single count. CDR3 sequence (DNA): TGTGCCACCAGCAGAGATCGGGGGACAGCTAATGAAAAACTGTTTTTT. This gives the protein CATSRDRGTANEKLFF. The chain carries TRBV15 and TRBJ1-4; 7 bases agree with TRBD1. CDR1 LNHNV and CDR2 YYDKDF come from the germline V gene (reference sequence). CDR3 size: 16 residues. Unmatched junction bases numbered 4, after V lost 0 bases and J lost 3 bases.

The chain has TRBV7-2 and TRBJ2-2; 9 nucleotides line up with TRBD1. The CDR3 is 14 residues long. Germline-derived CDR1 and CDR2 are SGHTA and FQGNSA. Trimming cost V 8 bases and J 0 bases; bases outside gene matches: 1. This CDR3 is CASRDRANTGELFF. CDR3 nucleotides: TGTGCCAGCCGGGACAGGGCGAACACCGGGGAGCTGTTTTTT.

The CDR3 region has the DNA TGTGCCAGCAGTTTGCGACAGAGCTACGAGCAGTACTTC. Its protein product is CASSLRQSYEQYF. The V and J genes are TRBV28 and TRBJ2-7; a weak D match, TRBD1 (5 bases). The germline V and J ends were trimmed by 3 bases and 3 bases, with 9 bases remaining between them. The CDR3 consists of 13 residues. The germline gives CDR1 MDHEN, CDR2 SYDVKM.

CDR3 DNA sequence: TGCGCCAGCAGCTTGGGGCAGGGCGAACAGCCCCAGCATTTT. Translation gives CASSLGQGEQPQHF. The chain combines TRBV5-1 with TRBJ1-5; D might be TRBD1 (5 bases). The CDR3 covers 14 residues. Trimming shortened V by 0 bases and J by 7 bases, and 11 bases separated the two germline ends. CDR1 SGHRS and CDR2 YFSETQ come from the germline V gene.